One sample yielded the 5 T cell receptor beta chains listed below, sequenced in a study of cytotoxic CD8 clonotypes in ibrutinib-treated CLL. Profiled with immunoSEQ multiplex PCR; TCRdb holds only in-frame clones, not every one. In the table there are 80,000 to 95,000 clones, about 76% of which are singletons. Sequenced here: PBMCs, sampled after 12 months of ibrutinib treatment. These receptors all stem from a human donor with chronic lymphocytic leukemia.

This chain links TRBV19 with TRBJ2-1; 8 bases agree with TRBD1. The CDR3 is 13 residues long. CDR1 is LNHDA, CDR2 SQIVND, per germline (reference sequence). The V and J ends lost 4 bases and 9 bases, in that order; junction bases with no gene match: 5. The CDR3, as DNA: TGTGCCAGTAGTAAGGGACAGGACGCTGAGCAGTTCTTC. It translates to CASSKGQDAEQFF.

The chain employs TRBV6-6 and TRBJ2-5, with 10 bases that match TRBD2. The trim removed 0 bases at V and 9 bases at J, leaving 10 bases unmatched. This CDR3 region has 16 residues. The V gene's germline CDR1 is MNHNY and CDR2 SVGAGI (reference sequence). The CDR3 DNA sequence: TGTGCCAGCAGTTACTCGATGGCTAGCGGGAGCGAACCCCAGTACTTC. It codes for CASSYSMASGSEPQYF.

The V and J genes are TRBV25-1 and TRBJ2-5; the match to TRBD1 covers 7 bases. Germline CDR1 reads MGHDK; CDR2 reads SYGVNS. Germline trimming cut 8 bases from V and 2 bases from J; bases unmatched to any gene: 2. CDR3 size: 12 residues. This chain's CDR3 is CASRQGQETQYF. The CDR3, as DNA: TGTGCCAGCCGACAGGGACAAGAGACCCAGTACTTC.

The chain uses TRBV7-7 and TRBJ2-7; D might be TRBD2 (5 bases). Trimming left V 3 bases short and J 3 bases short, with 15 bases between. Germline assignment: CDR1 SSHAT and CDR2 FNYEAQ (reference sequence). The CDR3 covers 15 residues. The CDR3 is CASSFLEDSIYEQYF. CDR3 nucleotides: TGTGCCAGCAGCTTTCTGGAGGACTCTATCTACGAGCAGTACTTC.

This chain links TRBV5-1 with TRBJ2-3, with TRBD2 identical over 8 bases. The CDR3 covers 14 residues. From germline, CDR1 is SGHRS and CDR2 YFSETQ. V lost 4 bases, J lost 1 base, and 2 bases stayed unmatched. The CDR3 DNA follows: TGCGCCAGCAGCCCGGGGGGGGGCACAGATACGCAGTATTTT. This codes for CASSPGGGTDTQYF.